The 23 T cell receptor beta chains below were found in one sample sequenced in a study of T-cell reconstitution after alpha-beta-depleted transplantation in children. Construction of the TCRbeta library involved unique molecular identifiers. One entry per CDR3 protein, called by TCRdb with MiXCR from the PCR reads. Of 350,000 to 400,000 distinct CDR3 sequences listed, approximately 20% are singletons. The sequencing here drew on PBMCs from the stem cell graft donor, taken from the stem cell graft. These TCRs come from a human donor who donated a stem cell graft to a child with acute myeloid leukemia.

This clonotype came up a few times. The chain carries TRBV5-1 and TRBJ2-5; D is unclear. The CDR3 extends over 18 amino acids. Trimming took off 0 bases at V and 5 bases at J, with 23 bases between the two ends. Germline V gives CDR1 SGHRS, CDR2 YFSETQ. This chain's CDR3 is CASSLAPDILTQGETQYF. The CDR3 coding sequence is TGCGCCAGCAGCTTGGCCCCTGACATACTAACCCAAGGGGAGACCCAGTACTTC.

V usage is TRBV6-6 and J usage is TRBJ2-7; D not certain. The ends were cut back, 6 bases at V and 2 bases at J, with 11 bases in the middle. The CDR3 spans 13 residues. CDR1 MNHNY and CDR2 SVGAGI come from the germline V gene (reference sequence). Here the CDR3 DNA reads TGTGCCAGCAGCCCGACCCTTACCTACGAGCAGTACTTC. Protein: CASSPTLTYEQYF.

This clonotype was seen at least ten times. This chain links TRBV21-1 with TRBJ1-5. TRBV21-1 is a known pseudogene. This CDR3 comprises 17 residues. CDR3 sequence: CASSKLKVSGSNQPQHF. CDR3 DNA sequence: TGTGCCAGCAGCAAATTGAAGGTTAGCGGTAGCAATCAGCCCCAGCATTTT.

This chain links TRBV11-2 with TRBJ2-1; D is possibly TRBD2 (5 bases). Germline V gene data show CDR1 as SGHAT and CDR2 as FQNNGV. The CDR3 contains 12 residues. Trimming took off 0 bases at V and 9 bases at J, with 6 bases between the two ends. The CDR3 DNA sequence: TGTGCCAGCAGCTTAGATCGGGGTGAGCAGTTCTTC. It specifies CASSLDRGEQFF.

V and J are TRBV2 and TRBJ2-7; possible D gene TRBD1, 5 bases. The CDR3 runs to 14 residues. V was trimmed by 4 bases and J by 2 bases, leaving 12 bases between them. Germline lookup yields CDR1 SNHLY and CDR2 FYNNEI. The CDR3 sequence: CASSVAGLTYEQYF. CDR3 DNA: TGTGCCAGCAGTGTGGCAGGGCTCACCTACGAGCAGTACTTC.

The chain recombines TRBV7-2 with TRBJ2-3; D unresolved. Per germline, CDR1 SGHTA and CDR2 FQGNSA. The CDR3 is made up of 12 amino acids. V gave up 4 bases and J gave up 2 bases, with 4 bases separating them. CDR3 in amino acids: CASSSTTDTQYF. Here the CDR3 DNA reads TGTGCCAGCAGCTCGACCACAGATACGCAGTATTTT.

The V gene is TRBV5-1, the J gene TRBJ2-5; no reliable D call. Between the trimmed V and J ends, which lost 4 bases and 5 bases, there was a span of 9 bases. The CDR3 spans 12 residues. Germline V gene sequence: CDR1 SGHRS, CDR2 YFSETQ. The CDR3 reads CASSKETETQYF. CDR3 DNA: TGCGCCAGCAGCAAGGAAACGGAGACCCAGTACTTC.

Only one count was recorded for this clonotype. The rearrangement uses TRBV18 and TRBJ2-7; 10 positions match TRBD2. The CDR3 length is 14 residues. Germline CDR1 reads KGHSH; CDR2 reads LQKENI. The V segment lost 4 bases and the J segment 4 bases; nucleotides outside the gene matches: 4. Here the CDR3 DNA reads TGTGCCAGCTCACGGACTAGCGGCCAATACGAGCAGTACTTC. It translates to CASSRTSGQYEQYF.

The J gene is TRBJ2-2, the V gene TRBV3-1; no definite D call. CDR1 and CDR2 from the germline V gene are LGHDT and YNNKEL (reference sequence). The CDR3 length is 12 residues. Trimming left V 6 bases short and J 4 bases short, with 6 bases between. Here the CDR3 reads CASRDLTGELFF. CDR3 sequence (DNA): TGTGCCAGCAGGGACCTCACCGGGGAGCTGTTTTTT.

This clonotype was observed a few times. The gene calls are TRBV29-1 and TRBJ2-1; TRBD1 matches 8 bases. Germline V gene lookup returns CDR1 SQVTM and CDR2 ANQGSEA. The CDR3 has 15 residues. Germline trimming cut 0 bases from V and 5 bases from J; bases unmatched to any gene: 6. The CDR3 DNA follows: TGCAGCGTTGAAGAGTCAGGGGGCTTCAACAATGAGCAGTTCTTC. Amino acid sequence: CSVEESGGFNNEQFF.

This chain joins TRBV20-1 and TRBJ2-7, with D perhaps TRBD1 (5 bases). This CDR3 is built from 14 residues. The V end lost 0 bases, the J end lost 5 bases, and 14 bases lay between the germline ends. The germline V gene has CDR1 DFQATT and CDR2 SNEGSKA (reference sequence). CDR3 in DNA: TGCAGTGCTAGAGATCCTAGGGGCTCGGACGAGCAGTACTTC. As protein: CSARDPRGSDEQYF.

This clonotype was seen many times. This chain joins TRBV7-2 and TRBJ2-7; D gene uncertain. Germline V gene data show CDR1 as SGHTA and CDR2 as FQGNSA. The V and J ends lost 3 bases and 2 bases respectively, with 11 bases between them. CDR3 size: 14 residues. CDR3 residues: CASSFGVTAYEQYF. CDR3 nucleotide sequence: TGTGCCAGCAGCTTCGGCGTGACTGCCTACGAGCAGTACTTC.

In this sample, this clonotype turned up many times. The J gene is TRBJ2-7, the V gene TRBV12-3 or TRBV12-4; tentative D call: TRBD2 (6 bases). Trimming shortened V by 5 bases and J by 3 bases, and 11 bases separated the two germline ends. This CDR3 has 13 residues. CDR3 in DNA: TGTGCCAGCAGTGTGACTAGTAACTACGAGCAGTACTTC. This gives the protein CASSVTSNYEQYF.

V gene TRBV5-5 combines with J gene TRBJ1-1; D might be TRBD1 (6 bases). Trimming took 3 bases from V and 0 from J, leaving 15 bases between them. The CDR3 totals 16 residues. Per the germline V gene, CDR1 is SGHKS and CDR2 is YYEKEE (reference sequence). The DNA of the CDR3 is TGTGCCAGCAGCTCACGCTCGACAGGATTGAACACTGAAGCTTTCTTT. Translating it yields CASSSRSTGLNTEAFF. Variable domain in full (rest from reference TRBV5-5 and TRBJ1-1): DAGVTQSPTHLIKTRGQQVTLRCSPISGHKSVSWYQQVLGQGPQFIFQYYEKEERGRGNFPDRFSARQFPNYSSELNVNALLLGDSALYLCASSSRSTGLNTEAFFGQGTRLTVV.

This chain joins TRBV2 and TRBJ2-2, with 9 bases matching TRBD2. CDR1 SNHLY and CDR2 FYNNEI come from the germline V gene. With V trimmed by 4 bases and J by 0 bases, 3 bases remained unmatched. The CDR3 extends over 16 amino acids. In DNA, the CDR3 is TGTGCCAGCAGTGTCCGACTAGCGGCGAACACCGGGGAGCTGTTTTTT. Protein product: CASSVRLAANTGELFF.

V and J are TRBV29-1 and TRBJ2-3; the match to TRBD2 covers 14 bases. This CDR3 is 14 amino acids long. After removal of 7 bases from V and 2 bases from J, the junction contained 2 bases not matched to a gene. Germline V gives CDR1 SQVTM, CDR2 ANQGSEA. CDR3 coding DNA: TGCAGCGAGACTAGCGGGAGGGACACAGATACGCAGTATTTT. This sequence encodes CSETSGRDTDTQYF.

This clonotype turned up a few times. The gene calls are TRBV4-1 and TRBJ2-1; 9 bases agree with TRBD2. V lost 0 bases to trimming and J lost 6 bases; unmatched junction nucleotides: 9. CDR3 length: 17 amino acids. Germline CDR1 is MGHRA and CDR2 is YSYEKL. The CDR3 region has the DNA TGCGCCAGCAGCCAAGATCTTAGACTAGCGGACACCAATGAGCAGTTCTTC. Encoded protein: CASSQDLRLADTNEQFF.

This clonotype was counted only a few times. This chain joins TRBV9 and TRBJ2-1, with a weak D call TRBD1 (6 bases). Germline V lookup: CDR1 SGDLS, CDR2 YYNGEE. The germline V and J ends were trimmed by 3 bases and 5 bases, with 12 bases remaining between them. There are 14 residues in the CDR3. CDR3 sequence: CASSGGLGDNEQFF. The CDR3, as DNA: TGTGCCAGCAGCGGGGGGCTTGGGGACAATGAGCAGTTCTTC.

This chain joins TRBV15 and TRBJ1-5; no definite D call. V was cut by 0 bases and J by 2 bases, with 8 bases left in between. Per the germline V gene, CDR1 is LNHNV and CDR2 is YYDKDF (reference sequence). CDR3 length equals 15 residues. Written as DNA, the CDR3 is TGTGCCACCAGCAGAGATAAAGGAGGCAATCAGCCCCAGCATTTT. Protein sequence: CATSRDKGGNQPQHF.

This clonotype was seen a few times. The rearrangement uses TRBV12-3 or TRBV12-4 and TRBJ2-2, with D tentatively TRBD1 (6 bases). Trimming left V 3 bases short and J 6 bases short, with 14 bases between. The CDR3 is 15 residues long. The CDR3 loop reads CASSFPRGIAGELFF. The DNA for the CDR3 is TGTGCCAGCAGTTTCCCCAGGGGAATCGCCGGGGAGCTGTTTTTT.

This clonotype turned up a few times. J is TRBJ2-2 and V is TRBV7-9; no clear D gene. Germline assignment: CDR1 SEHNR and CDR2 FQNEAQ (reference sequence). Trimming removed 5 bases at V and 5 bases at J, with 15 bases between. The CDR3 is 15 residues long. The CDR3 DNA is TGTGCCAGCAGCGGCGGTTTATTGGGGACCGGGGAGCTGTTTTTT. Translation gives CASSGGLLGTGELFF. Based on the CDR3 plus reference TRBV7-9 and TRBJ2-2, the full variable domain is DTGVSQNPRHKITKRGQNVTFRCDPISEHNRLYWYRQTLGQGPEFLTYFQNEAQLEKSRLLSDRFSAERPKGSFSTLEIQRTEQGDSAMYLCASSGGLLGTGELFFGEGSRLTVL.

The V call is TRBV15, the J call TRBJ2-7; D not certain. V was clipped by 0 bases and J by 2 bases, with 5 bases between them. Germline V gene lookup returns CDR1 LNHNV and CDR2 YYDKDF (reference sequence). The CDR3 sequence is 13 residues long. The CDR3 bases are TGTGCCACCAGCAGAGATTCCACCTACGAGCAGTACTTC. It specifies CATSRDSTYEQYF.

This clonotype was seen ten or more times. The rearrangement joins TRBV12-3 or TRBV12-4 to TRBJ1-2; D might be TRBD1 (6 bases). Trimming cost V 5 bases and J 4 bases, with 11 bases left between them. CDR3 length: 13 amino acids. The CDR3: CASSPRGIYGYTF. The CDR3 nucleotides are TGTGCCAGCAGTCCGAGGGGGATCTATGGCTACACCTTC.